This TCR beta chain was observed in a study of T cells in Graves' hyperthyroidism and ophthalmopathy. General study points: Blood also contained most expanded thyroid clonotypes above 0.001.

Diagnosing involved the use of clinical symptoms, serum thyroxine and TRAb, thyroid ultrasound and orbital computed tomography. Amplification of TCR beta CDR3 regions was performed using RNA transcripts as template. TCR CDR3 underwent first-round RT-PCR with the HTBI primer set. TCRdb re-analysed the multiplex PCR reads in MiXCR, keeping a single row per CDR3 protein. In the table there are around 300,000 distinct CDR3 sequences, approximately 18% of which are singletons. CDR1 and CDR2 (germline): LGHDT, YNNKEL (reference sequence). The CDR3 covers 14 residues. V was cut by 1 base and J by 9 bases, with 16 bases left in between. Note on this clonotype: Antigen: not known.

The chain links TRBV3-1 to TRBJ2-7; weak D call: TRBD2 (5 bases). The material sequenced was blood. This receptor was obtained from a man between 50 and 59 years old with Graves' ophthalmopathy. As DNA, the CDR3 is TGTGCCAGCAGCCAAGGGGTATCCGGGGATCGGCAGTACTTC. Its translation is CASSQGVSGDRQYF.